This T cell receptor beta chain was identified during a study of T cell changes during pregnancy in multiple sclerosis. Assay: immunoSEQ multiplex PCR; the TCRdb copy retains only in-frame clones and omits some. This table holds roughly 40,000 clones, about 88% found once. CDR1 and CDR2 (germline): SGHVS, FQNEAQ. The CDR3 totals 14 residues. V dropped 3 bases and J dropped 0 bases, with 8 bases sitting between them. Note on this clone: This sample includes further DNA sequences coding for the same CDR3.

The V gene is TRBV7-8, the J gene TRBJ1-1; D unclear. This receptor was identified in a female donor with multiple sclerosis, enrolled in a pregnancy study. The starting material was CD8+ T cells from peripheral blood mononuclear cells, obtained in the first trimester of pregnancy. Here the CDR3 reads CASSLGGLNTEAFF. CDR3 sequence (DNA): TGTGCCAGCAGCTTGGGAGGGTTGAACACTGAAGCTTTCTTT.